What follows describes a single TCR beta chain. This CDR3 contains 19 residues. Germline values: CDR1 MNHEY, CDR2 SVGAGI. Trimming took off 6 bases at V and 1 base at J, with 22 bases between the two ends. One entry per CDR3 protein, called by TCRdb with MiXCR from the RT-PCR reads. The data hold about 680,000 distinct CDR3 sequences, with 13% to 15% observed a single time. Material for sequencing was memory CD4+ T cells from blood. This chain connects TRBV6-5 to TRBJ2-6; the D call may be TRBD1 or TRBD2 (6 bases each). The clonotype was recovered from a female donor in good health, serving as a healthy control. The CDR3, as DNA: TGTGCCAGCAGACTAATGTGGGGGGCTATTGGGTCTGGGGCCAACGTCCTGACTTTC. It is translated as CASRLMWGAIGSGANVLTF.